The source of this T cell receptor (beta chain) is a study of control samples from healthy donors and cancer patients. This CDR3 has 14 amino acids. Trimming left V 4 bases short and J 10 bases short, with 17 bases between. Looked up from germline, CDR1 is SGHAT and CDR2 is FQNNGV. Profiled with immunoSEQ multiplex PCR; TCRdb holds only in-frame clones, not every one. This sample has about 100,000 clones, with about 90% found just once. The sample taken for sequencing was blood. The receptor was isolated from a woman between 50 and 59 years old in good health. V and J are TRBV11-2 and TRBJ2-4, with TRBD1 as a possible D gene (6 bases). The CDR3 here is CASSSGTSYQIQYF. For the CDR3, the DNA is TGTGCCAGCAGCTCCGGGACAAGCTATCAGATTCAGTACTTC.